These 20 T cell receptor beta chains share one sample of origin, sequenced in a study of shared clonotypes between healthy human individuals. TCRdb's table, derived via immunoSEQ multiplex PCR, lists solely in-frame clones and lacks some. The top ten hold more than 1.5% of the sample, which has a few million clones, around 95% seen once. CD8 cells classed as naive were CD45RO-negative and positively selected for CCR7, excluding terminally differentiated effector memory CD45RA+ cells. Material for sequencing was naive CD8+ T cells from PBMCs. The receptors originated from a man aged 18 to 30 in good health. Some clones in this sample may be carry-over from other donors' samples.

Comment on this clone: Other DNA sequences in the same sample also yield this CDR3. The chain carries TRBV6-1 and TRBJ1-5; D unclear. V lost 2 bases and J 0 bases, leaving 8 bases between the germline ends. This CDR3 is 15 amino acids long. From germline, CDR1 is MNHNS and CDR2 SASEGT. In DNA, the CDR3 is TGTGCCAGCAGTGAACCACTCTATAGCAATCAGCCCCAGCATTTT. The encoded protein is CASSEPLYSNQPQHF.

V usage is TRBV27 and J usage is TRBJ1-1, with no clear D. Per the germline V gene, CDR1 is MNHEY and CDR2 is SMNVEV (reference sequence). Trimming stripped 3 bases from V and 5 bases from J, with 10 bases between. The CDR3 has 13 amino acids. The CDR3 here is CASSFSASTEAFF. CDR3 coding DNA: TGTGCCAGCAGTTTCTCGGCCTCGACTGAAGCTTTCTTT.

The chain couples TRBV10-3 to TRBJ2-1; 11 bases are shared with TRBD2. The CDR3 length is 16 residues. Germline V lookup: CDR1 ENHRY, CDR2 SYGVKD. J was trimmed by 7 bases and V by 3 bases; bases with no gene match: 8. CDR3 region: CAISDMLAGGDNEQFF. The CDR3 DNA is TGTGCCATCAGTGATATGCTAGCGGGAGGTGATAATGAGCAGTTCTTC.

This chain's CDR3 is CATSRRGDGNTEAFF. Written as DNA, the CDR3 is TGTGCCACCAGCAGACGGGGGGACGGGAACACTGAAGCTTTCTTT. The gene calls are TRBV15 and TRBJ1-1; perhaps TRBD1 as D (5 bases). V was pared by 2 bases and J by 1 base, with 11 bases between. The CDR3 consists of 15 residues. CDR1 is LNHNV and CDR2 is YYDKDF in the germline V gene (reference sequence).

The J gene is TRBJ1-1, the V gene TRBV6-6; D uncertain. This CDR3 region has 13 residues. The germline gives CDR1 MNHNY, CDR2 SVGAGI (reference sequence). Trimming stripped 8 bases from V and 4 bases from J, with 14 bases between. CDR3 in DNA: TGTGCCAGCTCACCCACTGACGGCACTGAAGCTTTCTTT. Protein product: CASSPTDGTEAFF.

CDR3 protein: CASSVGGLGTGFDEQYF. CDR3 DNA sequence: TGTGCCAGCAGCGTAGGAGGACTCGGGACAGGGTTTGACGAGCAGTACTTC. The chain couples TRBV9 to TRBJ2-7; 9 nucleotides agree with TRBD1. J lost 5 bases, V lost 0 bases, and 12 bases had no gene match. Germline assignment: CDR1 SGDLS and CDR2 YYNGEE. The CDR3 is made up of 17 amino acids.

The chain has TRBV5-1 and TRBJ2-7; the D call may be TRBD1 or TRBD2 (5 bases each). CDR3 length: 16 amino acids. Germline V lookup: CDR1 SGHRS, CDR2 YFSETQ. The ends were cut back, 2 bases at V and 0 bases at J, with 15 bases in the middle. CDR3 region: CASSLSGRQSSYEQYF. DNA of the CDR3: TGCGCCAGCAGCTTATCGGGACGCCAGAGCTCCTACGAGCAGTACTTC.

The V call is TRBV5-1, the J call TRBJ2-5; TRBD1 agrees at 10 bases. Germline V CDR1 and CDR2: SGHRS, YFSETQ. Unmatched junction bases numbered 3, after V lost 3 bases and J lost 4 bases. This CDR3 has 14 residues. CDR3 loop: CASSYWTGGETQYF. The CDR3 DNA reads TGCGCCAGCAGCTACTGGACAGGGGGAGAGACCCAGTACTTC.

The chain couples TRBV6-6 to TRBJ2-7, with D possibly matching TRBD1 (6 bases). CDR3 length: 14 residues. CDR1 is MNHNY, CDR2 SVGAGI, per germline (reference sequence). Between the trimmed V and J ends, which lost 2 bases and 2 bases, there was a span of 10 bases. CDR3 loop: CASSYGGGTYEQYF. As DNA, the CDR3 is TGTGCCAGCAGTTACGGGGGCGGAACCTACGAGCAGTACTTC.

The chain is built from TRBV7-9 and TRBJ2-5; a weak D match, TRBD1 (6 bases). Germline CDR1 reads SEHNR; CDR2 reads FQNEAQ (reference sequence). Between the trimmed V and J ends, which lost 2 bases and 2 bases, there was a span of 9 bases. The CDR3 consists of 14 residues. DNA for the CDR3: TGTGCCAGCAGCTTAAAGGACAGACAAGAGACCCAGTACTTC. It is translated as CASSLKDRQETQYF.

This chain links TRBV27 with TRBJ2-7; 9 bases fit TRBD1. Germline V gene sequence: CDR1 MNHEY, CDR2 SMNVEV (reference sequence). The CDR3 length is 13 residues. After removal of 4 bases from V and 6 bases from J, the junction contained 4 bases not matched to a gene. The CDR3 sequence is CASSSGTGSEQYF. CDR3 nucleotides: TGTGCCAGCAGTTCCGGGACAGGGTCCGAGCAGTACTTC.

The table lists this clone with a few counts. The same CDR3 arises from other DNA sequences in this sample as well. The chain combines TRBV28 with TRBJ2-7, with 11 bases identical to TRBD1. Losses at the gene ends were 5 bases for V and 6 bases for J; bases not matched to a gene: 3. The CDR3 contains 13 residues. Germline loops: CDR1 MDHEN, CDR2 SYDVKM. Written as DNA, the CDR3 is TGTGCCAGCAGTCCCGGGACAGGGGGCGAGCAGTACTTC. Protein product: CASSPGTGGEQYF. The variable domain in full, with the rest retrieved from reference TRBV28 and TRBJ2-7, is DVKVTQSSRYLVKRTGEKVFLECVQDMDHENMFWYRQDPGLGLRLIYFSYDVKMKEKGDIPEGYSVSREKKERFSLILESASTNQTSMYLCASSPGTGGEQYFGPGTRLTVT.

The V gene is TRBV11-2, the J gene TRBJ1-3, with a weak D call TRBD1 (5 bases). The germline V gene encodes CDR1 SGHAT and CDR2 FQNNGV. V was trimmed by 5 bases and J by 4 bases, leaving 21 bases between them. The CDR3 consists of 17 residues. The CDR3 bases are TGTGCCAGCAGCGTATCCCTTTTACCGGGACCAGGAAACACCATATATTTT. Protein product: CASSVSLLPGPGNTIYF.

The chain joins TRBV7-9 to TRBJ2-7; a possible D gene is TRBD1 (5 bases). Germline lookup yields CDR1 SEHNR and CDR2 FQNEAQ (reference sequence). Trimming removed 1 base at V and 5 bases at J, with 12 bases between. The CDR3 is made up of 14 amino acids. The CDR3 sequence is CASSLGTDTDEQYF. The CDR3 nucleotides are TGTGCCAGCAGCTTAGGTACGGACACCGACGAGCAGTACTTC. Full variable domain (rest looked up from reference TRBV7-9 and TRBJ2-7): DTGVSQNPRHKITKRGQNVTFRCDPISEHNRLYWYRQTLGQGPEFLTYFQNEAQLEKSRLLSDRFSAERPKGSFSTLEIQRTEQGDSAMYLCASSLGTDTDEQYFGPGTRLTVT.

This chain links TRBV7-2 with TRBJ2-1; 9 nucleotides line up with TRBD2. This CDR3 contains 17 residues. CDR1 is SGHTA and CDR2 is FQGNSA in the germline V gene. Losses at the gene ends were 4 bases for V and 3 bases for J; bases not matched to a gene: 10. CDR3 in amino acids: CASSYPVAGGDYNEQFF. The CDR3 nucleotides read TGTGCCAGCAGCTACCCCGTCGCGGGAGGGGACTACAATGAGCAGTTCTTC.

The chain couples TRBV28 to TRBJ2-7; 7 bases are a match to TRBD2. Germline CDR1 is MDHEN and CDR2 is SYDVKM. This CDR3 is 14 amino acids long. V lost 2 bases and J lost 4; bases outside the gene matches: 5. The chain's CDR3 is CASSLKASGYEQYF. DNA of the CDR3: TGTGCCAGCAGTTTAAAGGCTAGCGGTTACGAGCAGTACTTC.

The chain links TRBV27 to TRBJ2-2, with 8 bases identical to TRBD2. CDR1 MNHEY and CDR2 SMNVEV come from the germline V gene (reference sequence). J gave up 5 bases and V 5 bases, and 10 bases lay outside the gene matches. This CDR3 is built from 16 residues. Written as DNA, the CDR3 is TGTGCCAGCAGTGCCCAAGCGGGAGAAAGGACCGGGGAGCTGTTTTTT. It encodes CASSAQAGERTGELFF.

V usage is TRBV6-9 and J usage is TRBJ2-7; 7 nucleotides align to TRBD2. V trimming: 7 bases; J trimming: 1 base; junction bases outside the gene matches: 16. CDR3 length: 17 residues. Germline CDR1 and CDR2: MNHGY and SVAAGI. The CDR3 spells CASNYHGGEGISYEQYF. In DNA, the CDR3 is TGTGCCAGCAACTACCACGGAGGGGAGGGGATATCCTACGAGCAGTACTTC.

Concerning this clone itself: Distinct nucleotide sequences in the sample also encode this CDR3. The chain joins TRBV7-3 to TRBJ2-2; either TRBD1 or TRBD2 may supply D (5 bases each). The CDR3 runs 15 residues. Trimming removed 0 bases from V and 1 base from J, with 6 bases in between. CDR1 is SGHTA and CDR2 is FQGTGA in the germline V gene. The CDR3 here is CASSLTGGNTGELFF. In nucleotides, the CDR3 is TGTGCCAGCAGCTTAACTGGGGGGAACACCGGGGAGCTGTTTTTT. Using reference TRBV7-3 and TRBJ2-2 for the parts outside the CDR3, the full variable domain is GAGVSQTPSNKVTEKGKYVELRCDPISGHTALYWYRQSLGQGPEFLIYFQGTGAADDSGLPNDRFFAVRPEGSVSTLKIQRTERGDSAVYLCASSLTGGNTGELFFGEGSRLTVL.

This clone came up once. The rearrangement joins TRBV7-2 to TRBJ2-3; 7 bases fit TRBD2. This CDR3 has 16 residues. V was clipped by 0 bases and J by 6 bases; unmatched bases: 9. The germline V gene encodes CDR1 SGHTA and CDR2 FQGNSA. CDR3 amino acids: CASSLAAGVFRDTQYF. In DNA, the CDR3 is TGTGCCAGCAGCTTAGCGGCGGGAGTGTTCCGGGATACGCAGTATTTT. The complete variable domain, with remaining parts taken from reference TRBV7-2 and TRBJ2-3, reads GAGVSQSPSNKVTEKGKDVELRCDPISGHTALYWYRQSLGQGLEFLIYFQGNSAPDKSGLPSDRFSAERTGGSVSTLTIQRTQQEDSAVYLCASSLAAGVFRDTQYFGPGTRLTVL.